This passage covers 16 T cell receptor beta chains from one sample sequenced in a study of T cells in Graves' hyperthyroidism and ophthalmopathy. Template material for amplifying TCR beta CDR3 regions consisted of RNA transcripts. The HTBI primer set drove a first-round RT-PCR of the TCR CDR3. TCRdb reprocessed the multiplex PCR reads via MiXCR and lists one record per CDR3 protein. The sample records fewer than 450,000 distinct CDR3 sequences, roughly 17% being singletons. The sample was blood. These receptors came from a woman in her 30s with Graves' hyperthyroidism that later progressed to Graves' ophthalmopathy.

This chain connects TRBV2 to TRBJ2-3; D gene unclear. There are 14 residues in the CDR3. The V gene's germline CDR1 is SNHLY and CDR2 FYNNEI. V was shortened by 7 bases and J by 0 bases, with 11 bases between the two germline ends. CDR3 bases: TGTGCCAGCATCGTCGGCCCAAGCACAGATACGCAGTATTTT. Translated, it gives CASIVGPSTDTQYF.

This clonotype has ten or more counts. The chain couples TRBV20-1 to TRBJ1-6; D may be TRBD1 (5 bases). This CDR3 has 17 residues. Between the trimmed V and J ends, which lost 3 bases and 3 bases, there was a span of 18 bases. Germline CDR1 is DFQATT and CDR2 is SNEGSKA (reference sequence). The CDR3 nucleotides are TGCAGTGCTAGCCCCTTGCAGGGAGCGAACTATAATTCACCCCTCCACTTT. Protein product: CSASPLQGANYNSPLHF.

There are many counts of this clonotype. The V gene is TRBV7-9, the J gene TRBJ1-1; the D is unclear. The CDR3 loop spans 13 amino acids. Deletions cut 4 bases from V and 5 bases from J, with 11 bases between. Germline V gene sequence: CDR1 SEHNR, CDR2 FQNEAQ (reference sequence). CDR3 DNA: TGTGCCAGCAGCTCCCCCACAGCGACTGAAGCTTTCTTT. Encoded protein: CASSSPTATEAFF.

This clonotype was seen many times. The chain uses TRBV30 and TRBJ2-2; TRBD1 agrees at 7 bases. This CDR3 comprises 15 residues. Germline CDR1 reads GTSNPN; CDR2 reads SVGIG (reference sequence). The junction had 7 bases not matched to a gene; V was cut back by 0 bases and J by 6 bases. CDR3 coding DNA: TGTGCCTGGAGTGTACTGGCAGGGGGTTCCGGGGAGCTGTTTTTT. It encodes CAWSVLAGGSGELFF.

This clonotype was picked up many times. V usage is TRBV6-1 and J usage is TRBJ1-1; tentatively, D is TRBD1 (5 bases). V was pared by 6 bases and J by 3 bases, with 17 bases between. CDR1 and CDR2 from the germline V gene are MNHNS and SASEGT. The CDR3 is made up of 15 amino acids. CDR3 sequence (DNA): TGTGCCAGCAGCATGACAGTGGGCGAGTACACTGAAGCTTTCTTT. The encoded protein is CASSMTVGEYTEAFF.

This chain connects TRBV4-1 to TRBJ2-2; possibly TRBD2 for D (7 bases). Germline lookup yields CDR1 MGHRA and CDR2 YSYEKL. The CDR3 loop spans 15 amino acids. V was clipped by 5 bases and J by 5 bases, with 15 bases between them. CDR3 loop: CASSGGAVGTGELFF. In DNA form, the CDR3 reads TGCGCCAGCAGCGGGGGGGCCGTAGGGACCGGGGAGCTGTTTTTT.

This clonotype occurred many times. DNA for the CDR3: TGTGCCAGCAGGCCCGGGACAGGGGGCAACTACGAGCAGTACTTC. It is translated as CASRPGTGGNYEQYF. The gene calls are TRBV6-1 and TRBJ2-7, with 12 positions matching TRBD1. This CDR3 comprises 15 residues. Germline V gene sequence: CDR1 MNHNS, CDR2 SASEGT. J lost 3 bases, V lost 6 bases, and 6 bases had no gene match.

In this sample, this clonotype turned up many times. The V gene is TRBV12-5, the J gene TRBJ1-1, with TRBD1 as a possible D gene (6 bases). Trimming cost V 1 base and J 1 base, with 10 bases left between them. Germline CDR1 reads LGHNT; CDR2 reads FRNRAP. The CDR3 has 15 residues. CDR3: CASGLGTVGNTEAFF. Here the CDR3 DNA reads TGTGCTAGTGGTTTGGGGACAGTCGGGAACACTGAAGCTTTCTTT.

This clonotype was seen ten or more times. The chain links TRBV11-2 to TRBJ2-7; TRBD1 matches 7 bases. The CDR3 is 14 amino acids. Germline V gene lookup returns CDR1 SGHAT and CDR2 FQNNGV. J gave up 2 bases and V 4 bases, and 5 bases lay outside the gene matches. The CDR3 DNA sequence: TGTGCCAGCAGCTCTGACAGGGTCCCCTACGAGCAGTACTTC. This gives the protein CASSSDRVPYEQYF.

This clonotype turned up a few times. This sequence joins TRBV4-1 and TRBJ2-2; 12 bases map to TRBD2. CDR3 length: 16 residues. V trimming: 6 bases; J trimming: 8 bases; junction bases outside the gene matches: 10. Germline V gene lookup returns CDR1 MGHRA and CDR2 YSYEKL. CDR3 protein: CASRVTSGGPRGELFF. CDR3 nucleotides: TGCGCCAGCAGGGTGACTAGCGGGGGCCCGAGGGGGGAGCTGTTTTTT.

In its sample, this clonotype was seen many times. At one end, the junction sequence differs from germline, possibly due to a read error. V gene TRBV20-1 combines with J gene TRBJ2-5; D is undetermined. Germline CDR1 and CDR2: DFQATT and SNEGSKA (reference sequence). This CDR3 comprises 12 residues. CDR3 in amino acids: CSAKRPQEAQYF. The CDR3 DNA follows: TGCAGTGCTAAGCGTCCCCAAGAGGCCCAGTACTTC.

This clonotype was observed at least ten times. This chain connects TRBV10-3 to TRBJ2-3; TRBD1 matches at 7 bases. V dropped 11 bases and J dropped 0; count of bases not matched to a gene: 14. Germline CDR1 reads ENHRY; CDR2 reads SYGVKD. The CDR3 has 16 amino acids. CDR3 loop: CAAATGTAASTDTQYF. Written as DNA, the CDR3 is TGTGCCGCGGCGACCGGGACAGCCGCTAGCACAGATACGCAGTATTTT.

This clonotype has a handful of counts. This chain links TRBV7-8 with TRBJ1-5, with D perhaps matching TRBD1 (6 bases). V dropped 5 bases and J dropped 5 bases, with 16 bases sitting between them. In germline, CDR1 is SGHVS, CDR2 FQNEAQ. This CDR3 region has 15 residues. The CDR3 here is CASSPRGAGDQPQHF. The CDR3 region has the DNA TGTGCCAGCAGCCCCCGGGGGGCAGGGGATCAGCCCCAGCATTTT.

This clonotype was picked up many times. The chain uses TRBV12-5 and TRBJ1-1, with D tentatively TRBD1 (5 bases). V shed 0 bases and J shed 4 bases, with 18 bases lying between them. The CDR3 runs 17 residues. Per germline, CDR1 LGHNT and CDR2 FRNRAP. The CDR3 region is CASGLVTGDLGATEAFF. The CDR3 bases are TGTGCTAGTGGTTTGGTAACGGGGGATCTCGGCGCCACTGAAGCTTTCTTT.

This clonotype was recorded many times. The V gene is TRBV20-1, the J gene TRBJ2-6; 8 bases are a match to TRBD1. CDR3 length: 16 amino acids. The germline V gene has CDR1 DFQATT and CDR2 SNEGSKA (reference sequence). Losses at the gene ends were 3 bases for V and 0 bases for J; bases not matched to a gene: 4. CDR3 region: CSARDRVYSGANVLTF. CDR3 nucleotide sequence: TGCAGTGCTAGGGACAGGGTATACTCTGGGGCCAACGTCCTGACTTTC.

The sample holds many counts of this clonotype. The chain employs TRBV28 and TRBJ1-1, with D perhaps TRBD1 (5 bases). Germline V CDR1 and CDR2: MDHEN, SYDVKM. This CDR3 comprises 14 residues. Trimming took 5 bases from V and 5 from J, leaving 15 bases between them. The chain's CDR3 is CASSRLVRGTEAFF. In DNA form, the CDR3 reads TGTGCCAGCAGTCGACTCGTGCGGGGGACTGAAGCTTTCTTT.